The 14 T cell receptor gamma chains presented below share a single source sample, sequenced in a study of Vδ1+ human thymocytes. Study-level results: In the thymus, TRG and TRD repertoires looked highly polyclonal with Gaussian CDR3 lengths.

These receptors lack a known antigen. RNA was extracted from the cells and then reverse transcribed. CDR3 amplicons came from multiplex PCR with pooled V-gene forward and constant-region reverse primers. TCRdb redid clone calling on the multiplex PCR reads using CATT. The repertoire holds 36,000 or so gamma-chain clones, with about 19% as singletons. Sequenced material: Vdelta1+ gamma-delta thymocytes from the thymus. Subset here: FACS-sorted CD3+ TCRalphabeta- TCRVdelta1+ TCRVdelta2- thymocytes. The receptors were gathered from a girl less than two years old who had congenital heart surgery.

The chain carries TRGV8 and TRGJ1 or TRGJ2. Trimming removed 5 bases from V and 3 bases from J; junction bases left unmatched: 7. Germline CDR1 is VENAVY and CDR2 is YDSYNSRV. The length of the CDR3 is 13 residues. CDR3 in amino acids: CATWGGTYYKKLF. The CDR3 DNA is TGTGCCACCTGGGGTGGTACTTATTATAAGAAACTCTTT.

By frequency in the sample, this clone is medium-sized. The same CDR3 arises from other DNA sequences in this sample as well. The V gene is TRGV2, the J gene TRGJ1 or TRGJ2. CDR1 and CDR2 from the germline V gene are EGSNGY and YDSYNSKV. Trimming at V came to 0 bases and at J to 7 bases, leaving 3 bases not matched to a gene. The CDR3 spans 12 residues. CDR3 sequence: CATWDGPYKKLF. The CDR3 nucleotides are TGTGCCACCTGGGACGGGCCGTATAAGAAACTCTTT.

V and J are TRGV2 and TRGJ1 or TRGJ2. The trim removed 0 bases at V and 4 bases at J, leaving 6 bases unmatched. The germline gives CDR1 EGSNGY, CDR2 YDSYNSKV. The CDR3 is 14 amino acids. CDR3 region: CATWDGLTYYKKLF. Written as DNA, the CDR3 is TGTGCCACCTGGGACGGGTTGACCTATTATAAGAAACTCTTT.

Only a few counts were recorded for this clone. This chain links TRGV4 with TRGJ1 or TRGJ2. CDR3 length: 13 amino acids. CDR1 and CDR2 from the germline V gene are EGSTGY and YDSYTSSV. The junction had 7 bases not matched to a gene; V was cut back by 3 bases and J by 5 bases. The CDR3 region has the DNA TGTGCCACCTGGGATCATATTAATTATAAGAAACTCTTT. Amino acid sequence: CATWDHINYKKLF.

This clone was counted only a few times. The gene calls are TRGV9 and TRGJ1 or TRGJ2. The CDR3 totals 15 residues. After removal of 2 bases from V and 7 bases from J, the junction contained 14 bases not matched to a gene. Germline V CDR1 and CDR2: GITISATS, ISYDGTV (reference sequence). This chain's CDR3 is CALWEAPSVRYKKLF. The CDR3 DNA follows: TGTGCCTTGTGGGAGGCTCCCAGCGTGAGGTATAAGAAACTCTTT.

A few counts support this clone. This sequence joins TRGV9 and TRGJ1 or TRGJ2. J gave up 11 bases and V 9 bases, and 7 bases lay outside the gene matches. The germline V gene has CDR1 GITISATS and CDR2 ISYDGTV (reference sequence). The CDR3 is made up of 9 amino acids. The CDR3 spells CALAGEKLF. For the CDR3, the DNA is TGTGCCTTGGCGGGGGAGAAACTCTTT.

This clone was recorded at least ten times. Other nucleotide sequences from this sample produce the same CDR3. The chain recombines TRGV3 with TRGJ1 or TRGJ2. Germline V gene sequence: CDR1 VTNTFY, CDR2 YDVSTARD (reference sequence). The CDR3 is made up of 11 amino acids. J gave up 12 bases and V 0 bases, and 5 bases lay outside the gene matches. The DNA of the CDR3 is TGTGCCACCTGGGACAGGCGCAGGAAACTCTTT. Translation: CATWDRRRKLF.

A word on this clone: A junction end diverges from the germline sequence, so it may reflect a read error. This chain connects TRGV4 to TRGJP2. Germline loops: CDR1 EGSTGY, CDR2 YDSYTSSV. The CDR3 sequence is 14 residues long. This chain's CDR3 is CATWDGFFDWIKTF. Here the CDR3 DNA reads TGCGCCACCTGGGATGGCTTTTTTGATTGGATCAAGACGTTT.

This clone was counted a few times. The chain joins TRGV4 to TRGJP1. V lost 2 bases to trimming and J lost 4 bases; unmatched junction nucleotides: 13. From germline, CDR1 is EGSTGY and CDR2 YDSYTSSV. The CDR3 runs to 17 residues. The CDR3, as DNA: TGTGCCACCTGGGATGTACGGCACGGAGGCACTGGTTGGTTCAAGATATTT. It is translated as CATWDVRHGGTGWFKIF.

The sample holds a few counts of this clone. The chain uses TRGV9 and TRGJ1 or TRGJ2. The CDR3 loop spans 11 amino acids. J lost 11 bases, V lost 4 bases, and 8 bases had no gene match. Germline V gene lookup returns CDR1 GITISATS and CDR2 ISYDGTV (reference sequence). DNA of the CDR3: TGTGCCTTGTGGGATGGTCCGGAGAAACTCTTT. Translated: CALWDGPEKLF.

This clone was detected only a few times. The chain joins TRGV8 to TRGJ1 or TRGJ2. The CDR3 runs 10 residues. Trimming at V came to 9 bases and at J to 16 bases, leaving 15 bases not matched to a gene. Germline loops: CDR1 VENAVY, CDR2 YDSYNSRV. CDR3 in amino acids: CATRVSSKLF. As DNA, the CDR3 is TGTGCCACCAGAGTTAGTTCTAAGCTCTTT.

This clone has a handful of counts. The chain is built from TRGV8 and TRGJ1 or TRGJ2. This CDR3 region has 14 residues. The germline gives CDR1 VENAVY, CDR2 YDSYNSRV. Trimming at V came to 2 bases and at J to 5 bases, leaving 9 bases not matched to a gene. Here the CDR3 reads CATWDKPPHYKKLF. CDR3 coding DNA: TGTGCCACCTGGGATAAACCCCCTCATTATAAGAAACTCTTT.

The rearrangement links TRGV9 to TRGJ1 or TRGJ2. Trimming removed 3 bases from V and 0 bases from J; junction bases left unmatched: 5. Germline V gene data show CDR1 as GITISATS and CDR2 as ISYDGTV (reference sequence). This CDR3 is built from 14 residues. The CDR3 DNA sequence: TGTGCCTTGTGGGAGATACAGAATTATTATAAGAAACTCTTT. It translates to CALWEIQNYYKKLF.

The chain combines TRGV8 with TRGJ1 or TRGJ2. This CDR3 comprises 15 residues. Per germline, CDR1 VENAVY and CDR2 YDSYNSRV. V lost 1 base, J lost 3 bases, and 9 bases stayed unmatched. As DNA, the CDR3 is TGTGCCACCTGGGATAGAGGGGGTACTTATTATAAGAAACTCTTT. Translated, it gives CATWDRGGTYYKKLF.